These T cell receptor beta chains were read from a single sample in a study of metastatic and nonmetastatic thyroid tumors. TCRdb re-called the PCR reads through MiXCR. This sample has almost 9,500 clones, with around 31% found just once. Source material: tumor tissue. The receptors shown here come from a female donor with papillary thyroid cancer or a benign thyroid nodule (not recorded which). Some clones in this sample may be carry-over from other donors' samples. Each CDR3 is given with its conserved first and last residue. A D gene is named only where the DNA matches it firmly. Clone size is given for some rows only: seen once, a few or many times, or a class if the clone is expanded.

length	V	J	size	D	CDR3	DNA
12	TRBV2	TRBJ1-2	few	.	CASSGQAPGYTF	TGTGCCAGCAGTGGACAGGCTCCCGGCTACACCTTC
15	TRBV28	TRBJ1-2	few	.	CASSATVRCVYGYTF	TGTGCCAGCAGTGCGACAGTGCGCTGCGTCTATGGCTACACCTTC
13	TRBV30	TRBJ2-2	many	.	CAWSRTHTGELFF	TGTGCCTGGAGCCGTACCCACACCGGGGAGCTGTTTTTT
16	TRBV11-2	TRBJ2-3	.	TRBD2	CASSSTSGRFTDTQYF	TGTGCCAGCAGCTCGACTAGCGGGAGATTCACAGATACGCAGTATTTT
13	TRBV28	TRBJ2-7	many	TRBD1	CASSPGQGYEQYF	TGTGCCAGCAGTCCGGGACAGGGCTACGAGCAGTACTTC
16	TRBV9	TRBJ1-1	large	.	CASSPQSGVEGTEAFF	TGTGCCAGCAGCCCACAATCAGGGGTGGAGGGCACTGAAGCTTTCTTT
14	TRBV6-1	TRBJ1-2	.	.	CASSEVRGIGGYTF	TGTGCCAGCAGTGAAGTTAGGGGCATCGGTGGCTACACCTTC
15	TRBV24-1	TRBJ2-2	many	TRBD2	CATSPGRGDTGELFF	TGTGCCACCAGCCCTGGTCGGGGGGACACCGGGGAGCTGTTTTTT
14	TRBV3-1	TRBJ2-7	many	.	CASSHKWQGDEQYF	TGTGCCAGCAGCCATAAGTGGCAGGGTGACGAGCAGTACTTC
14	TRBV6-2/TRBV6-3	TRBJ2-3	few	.	CASSYGSITDTQYF	TGTGCCAGCAGTTACGGGTCGATAACAGATACGCAGTATTTT
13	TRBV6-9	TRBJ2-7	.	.	CASSYAESYEQYF	TGTGCCAGCAGTTATGCAGAATCCTACGAGCAGTACTTC